Listed below are T cell receptor beta chains from one sample, sequenced in a study of cytomegalovirus exposure and HLA in healthy donors. Here immunoSEQ multiplex PCR was the method, and the copy in TCRdb shows in-frame clones only, minus some. The data show 60,000 to 70,000 clones, around 89% seen once. Sequencing used PBMCs. All receptors come from a woman younger than 30 in good health and CMV-seronegative. The CDR3 runs from the conserved cysteine through the conserved F or W. D genes are given only for firm matches. Size is stated for part of the rows, as once, few or many counts, or as a class when the clone is expanded.

d_call j_call v_call clone_size cdr3_aa cdr3_nt
TRBD2 TRBJ2-3 TRBV7-2 once CASSLLGGGVGDTQYF TGTGCCAGCAGCTTATTGGGCGGGGGGGTCGGAGATACGCAGTATTTT
NA TRBJ1-2 TRBV19 NA CASSIPSNYGYTF TGTGCCAGTAGTATCCCCTCTAACTATGGCTACACCTTC
TRBD1 TRBJ1-1 TRBV19 NA CASSVQGGDTEAFF TGTGCCAGTAGTGTACAGGGGGGGGACACTGAAGCTTTCTTT
TRBD1 TRBJ2-1 TRBV7-2 NA CASSLGDRANEQFF TGTGCCAGCAGCTTAGGGGACAGGGCGAATGAGCAGTTCTTC
TRBD2 TRBJ2-3 TRBV7-3 NA CASSQLAVTDTQYF TGTGCCAGCAGTCAACTAGCGGTTACAGATACGCAGTATTTT
TRBD1 TRBJ2-7 TRBV13 NA CASSLGQGVVEQYF TGTGCCAGCAGCTTGGGACAGGGGGTGGTTGAGCAGTACTTC
NA TRBJ1-4 TRBV4-2 NA CASSQGGRVREKLFF TGTGCCAGCAGCCAAGGGGGGCGGGTCCGGGAAAAACTGTTTTTT
NA TRBJ2-2 TRBV5-1 NA CASSPDRPNTGELFF TGCGCCAGCAGCCCTGACAGACCGAACACCGGGGAGCTGTTTTTT
TRBD2 TRBJ2-5 TRBV4-2 NA CASSPPPQAGVQETQYF TGTGCCAGCAGCCCACCGCCTCAGGCGGGAGTCCAAGAGACCCAGTACTTC
NA TRBJ2-3 TRBV4-2 NA CASSQETSLSDTQYF TGTGCCAGCAGCCAAGAAACTAGCTTGTCGGATACGCAGTATTTT
NA TRBJ2-1 TRBV5-4 NA CASRSGTRSYNEQFF TGTGCCAGCCGCTCAGGGACACGCTCCTACAATGAGCAGTTCTTC
NA TRBJ2-5 TRBV15 NA CATSREGPQETQYF TGTGCCACCAGCAGAGAGGGGCCCCAAGAGACCCAGTACTTC
TRBD1 TRBJ1-3 TRBV5-4 few CASSLGQGAWGGNTIYF TGTGCCAGCAGCTTGGGACAGGGGGCCTGGGGTGGAAACACCATATATTTT
NA TRBJ2-5 TRBV14 NA CASSHPTGLETQYF TGTGCCAGCAGCCACCCCACAGGTTTGGAGACCCAGTACTTC
TRBD1 TRBJ2-7 TRBV5-1 once CASSWAGQGDYEQYF TGCGCCAGCAGCTGGGCGGGACAGGGGGACTACGAGCAGTACTTC
NA TRBJ2-7 TRBV5-1 NA CASSLSAGNYEQYF TGCGCCAGCAGCTTAAGCGCGGGGAACTACGAGCAGTACTTC
TRBD2 TRBJ2-7 TRBV2 few CASSNIAGEYEQYF TGTGCCAGCAGTAATATAGCGGGAGAGTACGAGCAGTACTTC
TRBD1 TRBJ1-1 TRBV6-1 NA CASSEALVSGQGF TGTGCCAGCAGTGAAGCGCTGGTTTCGGGACAGGGCTTT
NA TRBJ1-2 TRBV9 NA CASSSVQLANYGYTF TGTGCCAGCAGCTCTGTACAGTTAGCTAACTATGGCTACACCTTC
NA TRBJ2-7 TRBV5-1 NA CASSPMGLWEQYF TGCGCCAGCTCACCAATGGGACTGTGGGAGCAGTACTTC
NA TRBJ2-3 TRBV4-2 NA CASSQEHPRGTDTQYF TGTGCCAGCAGCCAAGAACACCCCAGGGGCACAGATACGCAGTATTTT
NA TRBJ1-4 TRBV7-6 NA CASSAGTLINNEKLFF TGTGCCAGCAGCGCCGGGACTCTTATCAATAATGAAAAACTGTTTTTT
TRBD2 TRBJ2-5 TRBV11-2 NA CASTRGTLAGGTETQYF TGTGCCAGCACCCGGGGGACCCTAGCGGGGGGGACAGAGACCCAGTACTTC
NA TRBJ1-2 TRBV5-8 few CASSLRAAGVDYGYTF TGTGCCAGCAGCTTGCGAGCGGCAGGGGTGGACTATGGCTACACCTTC
NA TRBJ2-7 TRBV5-4 NA CASSFNLEQYF TGTGCCAGCAGCTTTAATCTGGAGCAGTACTTC
NA TRBJ1-3 TRBV7-2 NA CASSLAISGNTIYF TGTGCCAGCAGCTTAGCTATCTCTGGAAACACCATATATTTT
NA TRBJ1-2 TRBV28 once CASRLTSGNYGYTF TGTGCCAGCAGATTGACATCCGGTAACTATGGCTACACCTTC
TRBD2 TRBJ2-1 TRBV6-4 few CASSPIAGAPEQFF TGTGCCAGCAGCCCCATAGCGGGGGCCCCGGAGCAGTTCTTC
TRBD2 TRBJ2-3 TRBV7-9 NA CASSLVGGRVVSDTQYF TGTGCCAGCAGCTTAGTTGGGGGGAGGGTTGTCAGCGATACGCAGTATTTT
NA TRBJ1-5 TRBV5-5 NA CASSLWGEGNQPQHF TGTGCCAGCAGCTTGTGGGGGGAGGGCAATCAGCCCCAGCATTTT
NA TRBJ2-2 TRBV5-6 once CASSLPAETGELFF TGTGCCAGCAGCTTGCCCGCGGAGACCGGGGAGCTGTTTTTT
TRBD2 TRBJ2-7 TRBV19 NA CASSSRSGRGVYEQYF TGTGCCAGTAGTTCCCGAAGCGGGAGGGGAGTCTACGAGCAGTACTTC
TRBD1 TRBJ1-1 TRBV7-9 few CASSLEGAAQAFF TGTGCCAGCAGCTTAGAGGGGGCAGCCCAAGCTTTCTTT
TRBD2 TRBJ2-7 TRBV19 NA CASSGGLAGVGEQYF TGTGCCAGTAGTGGGGGACTAGCGGGAGTGGGAGAGCAGTACTTC
NA TRBJ1-2 TRBV15 NA CATSRTTGFSYTF TGTGCCACCAGCAGAACTACAGGGTTCAGCTACACCTTC
TRBD2 TRBJ2-1 TRBV7-3 NA CASSLIGGRADEQFF TGTGCCAGCAGCTTAATTGGCGGGAGGGCCGATGAGCAGTTCTTC
NA TRBJ1-4 TRBV5-1 NA CASSLSVFVDSPNEKLFF TGCGCCAGCAGCTTGTCAGTTTTTGTGGACAGCCCTAATGAAAAACTGTTTTTT